Described below is a single TCR beta chain sequence and its context. The data were produced by immunoSEQ multiplex PCR, yet TCRdb's version contains in-frame clones alone and is incomplete. Found here are roughly 2.6 million clones, around nine tenths of them singletons; the top ten hold over 0.12%. This sample is drawn from a study of shared clonotypes between healthy human individuals. Study context: A couple of women and a few men aged 18 to 49 made up the donors. The study used three CD4 naive, three CD4 memory, two CD8 naive and one CD8 memory plate per donor.

This CDR3 comprises 17 residues. V dropped 1 base and J dropped 0 bases, with 12 bases sitting between them. CDR1 and CDR2 (germline): LGHNA, YSLEER. Sequenced material: naive CD4+ T cells sorted from blood. The subset is: CD45RA+ positively selected. The TCR originated in a man younger than 35 in good health. The J gene is TRBJ1-4, the V gene TRBV4-3; D remains ambiguous. CDR3 sequence (DNA): TGCGCCAGCAGCCAAGGGGCGCACTCTGCAACTAATGAAAAACTGTTTTTT. This translates into CASSQGAHSATNEKLFF.